One and the same sample provided the 28 T cell receptor beta chains below, sequenced in a study of blood T cell repertoires in COVID-19. Sequencing used immunoSEQ multiplex PCR; TCRdb keeps in-frame clones, though not all of them. The sample records about 290,000 clones, approximately 88% being singletons. Sequenced: PBMCs or T cells enriched from blood (not recorded which). Receptors originate from a woman in her forties who had recovered from COVID-19.

The chain employs TRBV5-4 and TRBJ1-2; D unresolved. The CDR3 covers 12 residues. The V and J ends lost 1 base and 4 bases respectively, with 5 bases between them. Looked up from germline, CDR1 is SGHNT and CDR2 is YYREEE (reference sequence). CDR3 residues: CASSLRGYGYTF. CDR3 bases: TGTGCCAGCAGCTTGCGGGGCTATGGCTACACCTTC.

Only a few counts were recorded for this clone. The rearrangement uses TRBV3-1 (or the pseudogene TRBV3-2) and TRBJ2-7; weak D call: TRBD1 (5 bases). Looked up from germline, CDR1 is LGHDT and CDR2 is YNNKEL (reference sequence). V was pared by 1 base and J by 3 bases, with 19 bases between. This CDR3 region has 17 residues. Here the CDR3 reads CASSQGVPGKEHYEQYF. The DNA for the CDR3 is TGTGCCAGCAGCCAAGGCGTGCCAGGGAAAGAACACTACGAGCAGTACTTC.

This clone occurred once. V is TRBV6-2 or TRBV6-3 and J is TRBJ2-1, with D possibly matching TRBD2 (5 bases). Germline-derived CDR1 and CDR2 are MNHEY and SVGEGT. Trimming took 2 bases from V and 6 from J, leaving 26 bases between them. The CDR3 totals 19 residues. CDR3 loop: CASSYPAAGVETHPNEQFF. In nucleotides, the CDR3 is TGTGCCAGCAGTTACCCAGCTGCCGGGGTCGAGACCCACCCCAATGAGCAGTTCTTC.

This sequence joins TRBV7-2 and TRBJ1-5, with D maybe TRBD1 (6 bases). The V end lost 5 bases, the J end lost 1 base, and 9 bases lay between the germline ends. The length of the CDR3 is 14 residues. Germline lookup yields CDR1 SGHTA and CDR2 FQGNSA. The DNA of the CDR3 is TGTGCCAGCAGCCGTGACAGGAGCAATCAGCCCCAGCATTTT. It codes for CASSRDRSNQPQHF.

This clone was seen once. DNA of the CDR3: TGTGCCAGCAGCTCCCTAGCGGGAATCTCCTACAATGAGCAGTTCTTC. It yields the protein CASSSLAGISYNEQFF. This rearrangement joins TRBV7-8 to TRBJ2-1; 9 bases map to TRBD2. V lost 4 bases to trimming and J lost 0 bases; unmatched junction nucleotides: 4. The CDR3 loop spans 16 amino acids. Germline V CDR1 and CDR2: SGHVS, FQNEAQ. Filled out from reference TRBV7-8 and TRBJ2-1, the complete variable domain reads GAGVSQSPRYKVAKRGQDVALRCDPISGHVSLFWYQQALGQGPEFLTYFQNEAQLDKSGLPSDRFFAERPEGSVSTLKIQRTQQEDSAVYLCASSSLAGISYNEQFFGPGTRLTVL.

This chain links TRBV18 with TRBJ2-3; D might be TRBD2 (6 bases). Germline V gene lookup returns CDR1 KGHSH and CDR2 LQKENI. V lost 2 bases and J lost 3, with 12 bases in between. The CDR3 contains 15 residues. The CDR3 DNA sequence: TGTGCCAGCTCACCAGCCAGGGCGGGAACAGATACGCAGTATTTT. Its protein product is CASSPARAGTDTQYF. Based on the CDR3 plus reference TRBV18 and TRBJ2-3, the full variable domain is NAGVMQNPRHLVRRRGQEARLRCSPMKGHSHVYWYRQLPEEGLKFMVYLQKENIIDESGMPKERFSAEFPKEGPSILRIQQVVRGDSAAYFCASSPARAGTDTQYFGPGTRLTVL.

This clone was seen just once. This chain links TRBV27 with TRBJ1-2; D is unresolved. Trimming removed 3 bases from V and 0 bases from J, with 17 bases in between. Germline values: CDR1 MNHEY, CDR2 SMNVEV (reference sequence). The CDR3 consists of 17 residues. CDR3 sequence: CASSLVFPPRANYGYTF. CDR3 bases: TGTGCCAGCAGTTTGGTTTTCCCACCCCGGGCTAACTATGGCTACACCTTC.

The chain links TRBV7-3 to TRBJ2-3; weak D call: TRBD2 (6 bases). V gave up 2 bases and J gave up 2 bases, with 11 bases separating them. The CDR3 sequence is 15 residues long. CDR1 is SGHTA and CDR2 is FQGTGA in the germline V gene. The CDR3 DNA sequence: TGTGCCAGCAGCTTACAGGGACTTGCCACAGATACGCAGTATTTT. This gives the protein CASSLQGLATDTQYF.

This clone was detected once. The V call is TRBV24-1, the J call TRBJ2-1, with 9 bases aligning to TRBD2. V dropped 3 bases and J dropped 6; count of bases not matched to a gene: 5. From germline, CDR1 is KGHDR and CDR2 SFDVKD. The CDR3 runs to 15 residues. In DNA, the CDR3 is TGTGCCACCAGTGATAGCGGGGGGTCTTCCAATGAGCAGTTCTTC. It codes for CATSDSGGSSNEQFF.

V gene TRBV4-1 combines with J gene TRBJ2-2; possible D gene TRBD2, 6 bases. Germline V gene sequence: CDR1 MGHRA, CDR2 YSYEKL. V lost 0 bases to trimming and J lost 6 bases, with 17 bases between them. The length of the CDR3 is 17 residues. The CDR3 protein is CASSQDAATSFSGELFF. CDR3 DNA: TGCGCCAGCAGCCAAGATGCAGCGACTAGTTTCTCCGGGGAGCTGTTTTTT.

The genes are TRBV6-2 or TRBV6-3 and TRBJ1-5; TRBD1 matches at 8 bases. With V trimmed by 0 bases and J by 0 bases, 10 bases remained unmatched. CDR3 length: 19 amino acids. Germline V gene sequence: CDR1 MNHEY, CDR2 SVGEGT. In DNA form, the CDR3 reads TGTGCCAGCAGTTACTCCCGAGTTTGGACAGGGAATAGCAATCAGCCCCAGCATTTT. Its translation: CASSYSRVWTGNSNQPQHF.

V and J are TRBV7-2 and TRBJ2-1, with 9 bases lining up with TRBD1. CDR1 and CDR2 from the germline V gene are SGHTA and FQGNSA. V shed 1 base and J 10 bases; nucleotides not matched to a gene: 2. CDR3 length equals 13 residues. The chain's CDR3 is CASSLGQGDEQFF. For the CDR3, the DNA is TGTGCCAGCAGCTTAGGACAGGGGGACGAGCAGTTCTTC.

This chain joins TRBV19 and TRBJ1-2, with 7 bases aligning to TRBD1. Per germline, CDR1 LNHDA and CDR2 SQIVND (reference sequence). V gave up 4 bases and J gave up 2 bases; unmatched junction bases: 10. There are 16 residues in the CDR3. For the CDR3, the DNA is TGTGCCAGTAGTAGGACAGGCGACTTGATAAACTATGGCTACACCTTC. This translates into CASSRTGDLINYGYTF.

This sequence joins TRBV2 and TRBJ1-2; no clear D. V was cut by 5 bases and J by 8 bases, with 12 bases left in between. Germline values: CDR1 SNHLY, CDR2 FYNNEI. This CDR3 contains 12 residues. As DNA, the CDR3 is TGTGCCAGCAGTCGTGAGGCCGCCGGCTACACCTTC. Translation gives CASSREAAGYTF.

This rearrangement joins TRBV7-9 to TRBJ1-6; a possible D gene is TRBD1 (5 bases). CDR3 size: 17 residues. Germline V gene lookup returns CDR1 SEHNR and CDR2 FQNEAQ (reference sequence). With 5 bases removed from V and 0 bases from J, the gap between germline ends came to 14 bases. The CDR3 DNA reads TGTGCCAGCAGCGCCACAGGTAGTAGCTCCTATAATTCACCCCTCCACTTT. This codes for CASSATGSSSYNSPLHF.

This clone was picked up one time. The CDR3 DNA reads TGTGCCAGCTCACCACCGGGACAGGGGACTGGAAACACCATATATTTT. It encodes CASSPPGQGTGNTIYF. The chain is built from TRBV18 and TRBJ1-3; 10 positions agree with TRBD1. This CDR3 comprises 16 residues. Germline V gene lookup returns CDR1 KGHSH and CDR2 LQKENI. V shed 0 bases, J shed 2 bases, and the junction held 1 base outside the gene matches.

This chain connects TRBV6-2 or TRBV6-3 to TRBJ2-7; a weak D match, TRBD2 (5 bases). The V gene's germline CDR1 is MNHEY and CDR2 SVGEGT. This CDR3 is built from 11 residues. The V end lost 5 bases, the J end lost 5 bases, and 7 bases lay between the germline ends. The CDR3 reads CASSNSDEQYF. The CDR3 coding sequence is TGTGCCAGCAGTAATAGCGACGAGCAGTACTTC.

J is TRBJ1-6 and V is TRBV3-1 (or the pseudogene TRBV3-2); D is perhaps TRBD1 (5 bases). The germline V gene encodes CDR1 LGHDT and CDR2 YNNKEL (reference sequence). The CDR3 runs 16 residues. Trimming left V 0 bases short and J 9 bases short, with 15 bases between. The CDR3 spells CASSQENPGSASPLHF. The DNA for the CDR3 is TGTGCCAGCAGCCAAGAAAATCCAGGGTCGGCTTCACCCCTCCACTTT.

The chain carries TRBV9 and TRBJ1-3; a possible D gene is TRBD1 (5 bases). The CDR3 covers 15 residues. Trimming cost V 0 bases and J 4 bases, with 11 bases left between them. Per the germline V gene, CDR1 is SGDLS and CDR2 is YYNGEE. As DNA, the CDR3 is TGTGCCAGCAGCGTAGGAGTCTCAGGGGGAAACACCATATATTTT. Translating gives CASSVGVSGGNTIYF.

The genes are TRBV9 and TRBJ2-7, with no clear D. The CDR3 consists of 16 residues. Trimming left V 4 bases short and J 2 bases short, with 19 bases between. Germline V gives CDR1 SGDLS, CDR2 YYNGEE. CDR3 protein: CASSPASGFETYEQYF. The CDR3 nucleotides read TGTGCCAGCAGCCCGGCCTCAGGTTTTGAGACCTACGAGCAGTACTTC.

The V gene is TRBV7-2, the J gene TRBJ2-3; D gene uncertain. V lost 2 bases and J lost 0, with 9 bases in between. The CDR3 covers 15 residues. Germline loops: CDR1 SGHTA, CDR2 FQGNSA. The CDR3 bases are TGTGCCAGCAGCTTATCCCGTACTAGCACAGATACGCAGTATTTT. This encodes CASSLSRTSTDTQYF.

V gene TRBV12-5 combines with J gene TRBJ1-3; D possibly corresponds to TRBD1 (5 bases). Deletions cut 2 bases from V and 4 bases from J, with 9 bases between. Germline loops: CDR1 LGHNT, CDR2 FRNRAP. The CDR3 sequence is 14 residues long. As DNA, the CDR3 is TGTGCTAGTGGTTTGCCAGGGCTAGGAAACACCATATATTTT. This codes for CASGLPGLGNTIYF.

V is TRBV5-5 and J is TRBJ1-1; D is unclear. CDR3 length: 14 residues. V dropped 4 bases and J dropped 1 base, with 11 bases sitting between them. Germline assignment: CDR1 SGHKS and CDR2 YYEKEE (reference sequence). The CDR3 region is CASSPPLRNTEAFF. The CDR3 DNA sequence: TGTGCCAGCAGCCCACCGCTTAGGAACACTGAAGCTTTCTTT.

J is TRBJ2-6 and V is TRBV19, with D unclear. Germline V gene sequence: CDR1 LNHDA, CDR2 SQIVND (reference sequence). The CDR3 sequence is 16 residues long. Trimming removed 3 bases at V and 2 bases at J, with 11 bases between. CDR3 sequence: CASSIIGQAGANVLTF. The CDR3 region has the DNA TGTGCCAGTAGTATTATTGGGCAGGCTGGGGCCAACGTCCTGACTTTC.

A single count supports this clone. J is TRBJ2-7 and V is TRBV12-5; D perhaps matches TRBD2 (5 bases). The germline V gene encodes CDR1 LGHNT and CDR2 FRNRAP. The V gene lost 6 bases and the J gene lost 2 bases, with 11 bases spanning the gap. This CDR3 is 13 amino acids long. The DNA for the CDR3 is TGTGCTAGTGGACTAGGAATTCCCTACGAGCAGTACTTC. Encoded protein: CASGLGIPYEQYF. The full variable domain, with the rest looked up from reference TRBV12-5 and TRBJ2-7, is DARVTQTPRHKVTEMGQEVTMRCQPILGHNTVFWYRQTMMQGLELLAYFRNRAPLDDSGMPKDRFSAEMPDATLATLKIQPSEPRDSAVYFCASGLGIPYEQYFGPGTRLTVT.

The chain joins TRBV5-3 to TRBJ1-1, with D possibly being TRBD1 (6 bases). TRBV5-3 is annotated as an ORF whose role is uncertain. V lost 5 bases and J lost 6, with 26 bases in between. The CDR3 is made up of 17 amino acids. The CDR3 sequence: CARRLPGTLEILAEAFF. Written as DNA, the CDR3 is TGTGCCAGAAGGCTCCCCGGGACACTTGAAATTCTCGCTGAAGCTTTCTTT.

The chain has TRBV5-1 and TRBJ2-3; 9 bases align to TRBD2. J gave up 2 bases and V 3 bases, and 7 bases lay outside the gene matches. Germline V gives CDR1 SGHRS, CDR2 YFSETQ. This CDR3 region has 16 residues. The CDR3 loop reads CASSSLTSGNTDTQYF. The CDR3 region has the DNA TGCGCCAGCAGCTCCCTGACTAGCGGCAACACAGATACGCAGTATTTT.

V is TRBV6-1 and J is TRBJ1-1; 8 nucleotides match TRBD1. V lost 2 bases to trimming and J lost 3 bases; unmatched junction nucleotides: 8. This CDR3 has 16 amino acids. Germline assignment: CDR1 MNHNS and CDR2 SASEGT. The CDR3 bases are TGTGCCAGCAGTGAATCAGTTAGGACAGGGCACACTGAAGCTTTCTTT. It specifies CASSESVRTGHTEAFF.